This entry features one TCR beta chain sequence. Its antigen remains unknown. The time point here: cycle 4 day 1 (C4D1), after more than 5 weeks of nivolumab. The patients all showed relapse after autologous stem cell transplantation, while their brentuximab vedotin exposure varied. Sequencing used immunoSEQ multiplex PCR; TCRdb keeps in-frame clones, though not all of them. The sample lists 50,000 to 65,000 clones; nearly 90% were seen once. These data are taken from a study of PD-1 blockade in classical Hodgkin lymphoma. Overall study findings and caveats: Newly diagnosed and completely responding patients shared comparable baseline diversity. With CD4+ cells, TCR diversity rose significantly by C4D1, but not with CD8+ cells. Causes of the repertoire differences remain undefined, possibly disease activity or prior therapy.

Per the germline V gene, CDR1 is SGHTA and CDR2 is FQGTGA. This CDR3 contains 15 residues. Trimming took 1 base from V and 3 from J, leaving 7 bases between them. The chain couples TRBV7-3 to TRBJ1-6; D remains unclear. This TCR was sampled from a human donor with classical Hodgkin lymphoma. The sample here was peripheral blood mononuclear cells (PBMCs), taken before the fourth cycle of nivolumab. Here the CDR3 reads CASSLNSVYNSPLHF. DNA for the CDR3: TGTGCCAGCAGCTTAAACAGCGTCTATAATTCACCCCTCCACTTT.